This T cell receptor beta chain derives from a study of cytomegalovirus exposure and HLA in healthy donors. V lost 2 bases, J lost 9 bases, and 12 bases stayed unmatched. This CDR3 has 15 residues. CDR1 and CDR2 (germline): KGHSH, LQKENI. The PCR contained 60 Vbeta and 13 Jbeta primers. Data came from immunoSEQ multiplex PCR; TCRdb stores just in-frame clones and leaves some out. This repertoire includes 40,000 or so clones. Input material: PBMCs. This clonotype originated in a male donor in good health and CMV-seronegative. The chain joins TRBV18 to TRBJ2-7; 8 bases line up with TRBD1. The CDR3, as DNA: TGTGCCAGCTCACCAGAAACGAGAGACAGGGGAGGGCAGTACTTC. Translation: CASSPETRDRGGQYF. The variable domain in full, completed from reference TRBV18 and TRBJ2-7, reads NAGVMQNPRHLVRRRGQEARLRCSPMKGHSHVYWYRQLPEEGLKFMVYLQKENIIDESGMPKERFSAEFPKEGPSILRIQQVVRGDSAAYFCASSPETRDRGGQYFGPGTRLTVT.